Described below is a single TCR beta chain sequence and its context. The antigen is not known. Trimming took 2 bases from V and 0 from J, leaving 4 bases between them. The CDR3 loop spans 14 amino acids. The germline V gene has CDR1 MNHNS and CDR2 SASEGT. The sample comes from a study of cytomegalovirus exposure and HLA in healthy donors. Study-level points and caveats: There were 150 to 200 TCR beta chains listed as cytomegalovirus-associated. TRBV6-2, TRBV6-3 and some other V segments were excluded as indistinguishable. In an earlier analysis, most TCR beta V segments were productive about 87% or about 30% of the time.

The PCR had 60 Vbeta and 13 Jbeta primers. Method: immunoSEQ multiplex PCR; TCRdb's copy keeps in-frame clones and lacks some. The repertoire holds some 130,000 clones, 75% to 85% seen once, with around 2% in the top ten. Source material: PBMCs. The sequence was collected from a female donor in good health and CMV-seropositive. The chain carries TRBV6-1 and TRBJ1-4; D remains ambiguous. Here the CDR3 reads CASSEIATNEKLFF. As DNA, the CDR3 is TGTGCCAGCAGTGAAATCGCAACTAATGAAAAACTGTTTTTT.